Listed below are T cell receptor beta chains from one sample, sequenced in a study of cytomegalovirus exposure and HLA in healthy donors. The table came from immunoSEQ multiplex PCR; TCRdb's copy has only in-frame clones and leaves some out. Of about 160,000 clones in the sample, approximately 89% were seen once. The sample comprised PBMCs. Receptors were obtained from a young man in good health and CMV-seropositive. The CDR3 runs from the conserved cysteine through the conserved F or W.

V gene: TRBV28
J gene: TRBJ1-2
CDR3 protein: CASTPVSSFHYGYTF

V gene: TRBV9
J gene: TRBJ2-3
CDR3 protein: CASSGGRGVDTQYF

V gene: TRBV7-6
J gene: TRBJ2-2
CDR3 protein: CASSPWGQLTNTGELFF

V gene: TRBV9
J gene: TRBJ2-3
CDR3 protein: CASSVQGVSTDTQYF

V gene: TRBV9
J gene: TRBJ2-3
CDR3 protein: CASSSGLVSTDTQYF

V gene: TRBV9
J gene: TRBJ2-2
CDR3 protein: CASSVGTGTGELFF

V gene: TRBV28
J gene: TRBJ2-5
CDR3 protein: CASSSPTGVLQTQYF

V gene: TRBV27
J gene: TRBJ1-5
CDR3 protein: CASSGTGRGVNSNQPQHF

V gene: TRBV5-8
J gene: TRBJ2-7
CDR3 protein: CASSLVGSRRIRAYEQYF

V gene: TRBV19
J gene: TRBJ1-2
CDR3 protein: CASSREDYGYTF

V gene: TRBV20-1
J gene: TRBJ2-7
CDR3 protein: CSAPRTYEQYF

V gene: TRBV27
J gene: TRBJ1-2
CDR3 protein: CASSFGAGGNYGYTF

V gene: TRBV7-9
J gene: TRBJ1-1
CDR3 protein: CASSGYRVGDTEAFF

V gene: TRBV6-5
J gene: TRBJ1-5
CDR3 protein: CASSSTDNQPQHF

V gene: TRBV6-5
J gene: TRBJ1-5
CDR3 protein: CASSDGQGNQPQHF

V gene: TRBV19
J gene: TRBJ2-7
CDR3 protein: CASRTSGSSYEQYF

V gene: TRBV27
J gene: TRBJ2-7
CDR3 protein: CASSLGTTLDEQYF

V gene: TRBV28
J gene: TRBJ2-7
CDR3 protein: CASSFSTGGEQYF

V gene: TRBV27
J gene: TRBJ1-5
CDR3 protein: CASSSSQGIQPQHF

V gene: TRBV27
J gene: TRBJ2-1
CDR3 protein: CASIFRQGAQDEQFF

V gene: TRBV7-8
J gene: TRBJ2-7
CDR3 protein: CASSFSGFSYEQYF

V gene: TRBV5-1
J gene: TRBJ2-2
CDR3 protein: CASRQGNTGELFF

V gene: TRBV5-4
J gene: TRBJ2-1
CDR3 protein: CASSLAGGPDEQFF

V gene: TRBV25-1
J gene: TRBJ2-2
CDR3 protein: CASSDELGQGYGSGELFF

V gene: TRBV5-1
J gene: TRBJ2-3
CDR3 protein: CASSLAGLAVTSTDTQYF

V gene: TRBV6-5
J gene: TRBJ2-1
CDR3 protein: CASSRDRGFDEQFF

V gene: TRBV5-1
J gene: TRBJ1-2
CDR3 protein: CASSGGQEGYTF

V gene: TRBV5-1
J gene: TRBJ2-5
CDR3 protein: CASRREETQYF

V gene: TRBV7-9
J gene: TRBJ2-7
CDR3 protein: CASSPGGNYEQYF

V gene: TRBV7-9
J gene: TRBJ1-5
CDR3 protein: CASSLGQGNNQPQHF

V gene: TRBV2
J gene: TRBJ2-1
CDR3 protein: CASSELSGRYNEQFF

V gene: TRBV6-1
J gene: TRBJ1-2
CDR3 protein: CASSERMGGGAGYGYTF

V gene: TRBV18
J gene: TRBJ2-1
CDR3 protein: CASSLTSGGTYNEQFF

V gene: TRBV4-1
J gene: TRBJ1-1
CDR3 protein: CASSQGIGQGGTEAFF

V gene: TRBV19
J gene: TRBJ1-2
CDR3 protein: CASSIVSVRTGVSGYGYTF

V gene: TRBV5-4
J gene: TRBJ2-5
CDR3 protein: CASSLLAETQYF

V gene: TRBV6-4
J gene: TRBJ2-2
CDR3 protein: CASSDGRESGELFF

V gene: TRBV4-2
J gene: TRBJ2-7
CDR3 protein: CASSQARASGSYEQYF

V gene: TRBV5-4
J gene: TRBJ1-3
CDR3 protein: CASSQTGSGNTIYF

V gene: TRBV15
J gene: TRBJ2-1
CDR3 protein: CATSRGQGAGGSSYNEQFF

V gene: TRBV4-1
J gene: TRBJ1-2
CDR3 protein: CASSQAERLRGRGGYTF

V gene: TRBV29-1
J gene: TRBJ2-7
CDR3 protein: CSVDGGARYEQYF

V gene: TRBV19
J gene: TRBJ2-4
CDR3 protein: CASSKYEAENIQYF

V gene: TRBV18
J gene: TRBJ1-3
CDR3 protein: CASSPLDSSGNTIYF

V gene: TRBV7-9
J gene: TRBJ2-3
CDR3 protein: CASSKSRATDTQYF

V gene: TRBV6-1
J gene: TRBJ2-1
CDR3 protein: CASSVGRGEQFF

V gene: TRBV9
J gene: TRBJ2-7
CDR3 protein: CASSVESLTYEQYF

V gene: TRBV9
J gene: TRBJ2-7
CDR3 protein: CASSVTETRYEQYF

V gene: TRBV11-2
J gene: TRBJ1-5
CDR3 protein: CASSPGTTRNQPQHF

V gene: TRBV7-3
J gene: TRBJ2-2
CDR3 protein: CASSSQGNTGELFF

V gene: TRBV29-1
J gene: TRBJ1-2
CDR3 protein: CSVDVGAGGGDGYTF

V gene: TRBV28
J gene: TRBJ2-1
CDR3 protein: CASSYPPGLASNEQFF

V gene: TRBV5-4
J gene: TRBJ2-5
CDR3 protein: CASSGDRGLETQYF

V gene: TRBV10-1
J gene: TRBJ2-1
CDR3 protein: CASSTSGRVDEQFF

V gene: TRBV7-9
J gene: TRBJ1-1
CDR3 protein: CASSLSRGTNTEAFF

V gene: TRBV19
J gene: TRBJ1-2
CDR3 protein: CASSRDTRNYGYTF

V gene: TRBV7-2
J gene: TRBJ2-7
CDR3 protein: CASSLASLYEQYF

V gene: TRBV29-1
J gene: TRBJ2-5
CDR3 protein: CSGRGLAGGPKKETQYF

V gene: TRBV27
J gene: TRBJ2-7
CDR3 protein: CASSLSGGGIYEQYF

V gene: TRBV6-4
J gene: TRBJ1-2
CDR3 protein: CASSAGNYGYTF